This is a list of T cell receptor beta chains from one sample in a study of shared clonotypes between healthy human individuals. The assay was immunoSEQ multiplex PCR, and TCRdb's table has in-frame clones only and misses some. The sample contains 2.3 million or so clones, over 90% of which appear only once. The sequencing sample was made of naive CD4+ T cells from PBMCs. These receptors all come from a man younger than 35 in good health. Some clones in this sample may be carry-over from other donors' samples. Each CDR3 is given with its conserved first and last residue. D genes are given only for firm matches. The listing skips clone size in some rows; elsewhere it reads once, few, many or a size class.

TRBV4-2	TRBJ2-7	-	TRBD2	CASSQGGGSGRHYEQYF
TRBV7-9	TRBJ2-1	-	-	CASSLQNEQFF
TRBV7-8	TRBJ1-5	-	TRBD1	CASSLVPGQGGQPQHF
TRBV9	TRBJ2-1	once	-	CASSVWGSSPNEQFF
TRBV2	TRBJ1-1	-	-	CASSTWGGPNTEAFF
TRBV7-3	TRBJ2-5	-	TRBD1	CASSLNFVRAGGHQETQYF
TRBV5-1	TRBJ2-3	-	TRBD1	CASSLALTGDTDTQYF
TRBV19	TRBJ1-1	-	-	CASSISGQKNTEAFF
TRBV13	TRBJ2-2	-	-	CASSSRGQTGELFF
TRBV6-1	TRBJ1-1	-	TRBD1	CASSERPRAGGMNTEAFF
TRBV7-2	TRBJ1-1	-	-	CASSSFDRGWVAFF
TRBV21-1	TRBJ2-2	-	-	CASSKLVIKGPGELFF
TRBV7-9	TRBJ2-7	-	TRBD2	CASSQIRGGSPYEQYF
TRBV4-3	TRBJ2-7	-	-	CASSPPGRAYEQYF
TRBV6-6	TRBJ1-1	once	-	CASSYPGTQDTEAFF
TRBV30	TRBJ2-7	once	TRBD1	CAWGTGRYEQYF
TRBV28	TRBJ2-7	-	-	CASSLWRLEGGYEQYF
TRBV13	TRBJ1-1	-	-	CASRMTYMGVDFMNTEAFF
TRBV6-6	TRBJ1-1	-	TRBD1	CASRRTGADTEAFF
TRBV7-3	TRBJ2-1	-	-	CASSDSSDSSYNEQFF
TRBV6-6	TRBJ2-7	-	TRBD1	CASSQRGQGGYEQYF
TRBV28	TRBJ2-3	-	-	CASRTGSQRSTDTQYF
TRBV11-2	TRBJ2-3	-	-	CASSPLGTQYF
TRBV6-5	TRBJ2-2	-	-	CASSRTGDYTGELFF
TRBV5-5	TRBJ2-5	-	TRBD1	CASRRDRGGQETQYF
TRBV9	TRBJ1-2	-	-	CASSVAGSTLNGYTF
TRBV7-9	TRBJ2-3	-	-	CASSVGHSSTDTQYF
TRBV5-1	TRBJ1-1	-	-	CASSLSVGTNTEAFF
TRBV7-9	TRBJ1-1	-	TRBD1	CASSRSGTEEAFF
TRBV30	TRBJ1-4	once	TRBD1	CAFPPGQGEKLFF
TRBV5-1	TRBJ2-6	-	-	CASSPLSSGANVLTF
TRBV5-6	TRBJ1-3	-	-	CASSSWGTFSGNTIYF
TRBV14	TRBJ2-7	-	-	CASSQDLIGEQYF
TRBV10-3	TRBJ2-2	-	-	CAIGDRLNTGELFF
TRBV5-4	TRBJ1-2	-	TRBD1	CASSLESGGGYTF
TRBV7-9	TRBJ2-1	-	TRBD2	CASSLVRVGGGTYNEQFF
TRBV28	TRBJ1-5	-	-	CASSSENTRPQHF
TRBV6-6	TRBJ2-2	-	-	CASRVAASGELFF
TRBV4-1	TRBJ1-2	few	-	CASSQGRTPYGYTF
TRBV4-1	TRBJ2-7	-	TRBD1	CASSKGDRGYEQYF
TRBV2	TRBJ2-4	-	-	CASSESWLAKNIQYF
TRBV11-2	TRBJ2-5	-	-	CASSLGRAQETQYF
TRBV6-1	TRBJ2-1	-	TRBD2	CASSVAGGRNEQFF
TRBV7-8	TRBJ2-7	-	TRBD1	CASSLNQLGTGWVLEQYF
TRBV18	TRBJ2-1	-	TRBD2	CASSPGTSGVNEQFF
TRBV4-1	TRBJ1-3	-	-	CASSQAALGQANTGYTIYF
TRBV7-2	TRBJ1-5	-	-	CASSLGAPRGRGNQPQHF
TRBV29-1	TRBJ1-5	-	-	CSVVFDGLDQPQHF
TRBV5-1	TRBJ1-1	-	-	CASSLLGVGTEAFF
TRBV6-5	TRBJ1-1	-	-	CASSPTEKGNEAFF
TRBV5-1	TRBJ2-1	-	-	CASSFERRDNEQFF
TRBV5-1	TRBJ2-7	-	TRBD2	CASSRGDFYEQYF
TRBV10-3	TRBJ2-3	-	-	CAIREHTDTQYF